What follows describes a single TCR beta chain. The data stem from a study of cytotoxic CD8 clonotypes in ibrutinib-treated CLL. Germline V gives CDR1 MNHNY, CDR2 SVGAGI (reference sequence). V was trimmed by 8 bases and J by 1 base, leaving 5 bases between them. This CDR3 is 12 amino acids long. Libraries were prepared by immunoSEQ multiplex PCR; TCRdb keeps only in-frame clonotypes and omits some of them. The table includes some 150,000 clones, 70% to 80% detected once. The source is a human donor with chronic lymphocytic leukemia. The starting material was PBMCs, obtained after 24 months of ibrutinib treatment. This rearrangement joins TRBV6-6 to TRBJ1-4; D not resolved. This chain's CDR3 is CASGRTNEKLFF. CDR3 nucleotide sequence: TGTGCCAGCGGCAGAACTAATGAAAAACTGTTTTTT.